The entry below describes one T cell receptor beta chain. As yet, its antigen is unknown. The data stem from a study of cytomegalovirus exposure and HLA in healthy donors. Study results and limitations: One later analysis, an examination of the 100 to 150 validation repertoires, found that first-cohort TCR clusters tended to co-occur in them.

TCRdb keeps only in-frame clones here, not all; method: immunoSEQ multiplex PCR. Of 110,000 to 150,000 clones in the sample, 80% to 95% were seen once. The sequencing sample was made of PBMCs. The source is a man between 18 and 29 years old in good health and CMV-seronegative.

Here the CDR3 DNA reads TGTGCCAGCAGCTTAGAGATGAGCTCCTACAATGAGCAGTTCTTC. Its translation is CASSLEMSSYNEQFF. The chain combines TRBV7-2 with TRBJ2-1; D unclear. Germline values: CDR1 SGHTA, CDR2 FQGNSA. With 1 base removed from V and 0 bases from J, the gap between germline ends came to 7 bases. The CDR3 has 15 residues.